Presented here are 29 T cell receptor beta chains from one specimen sequenced in a study of Graves' ophthalmopathy and Graves' hyperthyroidism. RNA served as the template for amplifying TCR beta CDR3 regions. The first round was an RT-PCR with HTBI primers, and the second round was a multiplex PCR. One entry per CDR3 protein results from TCRdb running MiXCR on the multiplex PCR reads. The table lists about 1.2 million distinct CDR3 sequences, about two fifths of them singletons. Sequenced material: peripheral blood or thyroid tissue (not recorded which). These receptors all come from an adult man with Graves' hyperthyroidism.

This clonotype was detected ten times or more. V is TRBV6-6 and J is TRBJ1-1; D gene uncertain. The CDR3 totals 14 residues. Trimming shortened V by 1 base and J by 1 base, and 7 bases separated the two germline ends. Germline CDR1 reads MNHNY; CDR2 reads SVGAGI (reference sequence). As DNA, the CDR3 is TGTGCCAGCAGTTACTTACACACGAACACTGAAGCTTTCTTT. Its translation: CASSYLHTNTEAFF.

This clonotype was observed a few times. This chain joins TRBV6-9 and TRBJ2-7; D tentatively fits TRBD1 or TRBD2 (5 bases each). Trimming stripped 10 bases from V and 0 bases from J, with 13 bases between. Germline V gene sequence: CDR1 MNHGY, CDR2 SVAAGI. This CDR3 contains 13 residues. CDR3 DNA: TGTGCCACCGAGGGACGAAGCTCCTACGAGCAGTACTTC. Translation gives CATEGRSSYEQYF.

This clonotype was recorded many times. This rearrangement joins TRBV7-9 to TRBJ1-1; the D is unclear. CDR1 is SEHNR and CDR2 is FQNEAQ in the germline V gene (reference sequence). The CDR3 length is 10 residues. Trimming pared 8 bases from V and 1 base from J, leaving 2 bases between. CDR3 protein: CASGNTEAFF. CDR3 DNA: TGTGCCAGCGGGAACACTGAAGCTTTCTTT.

Note on this clonotype: The junction departs from germline at one end; a sequencing error may be responsible. This chain connects TRBV24-1 to TRBJ2-6; TRBD2 is a possible D gene (6 bases). There are 15 residues in the CDR3. From germline, CDR1 is KGHDR and CDR2 SFDVKD. This CDR3 reads CATSPGGRGANTEAF. The CDR3 nucleotides are TGTGCCACCAGTCCCGGGGGTAGGGGCGCGAACACTGAAGCTTTC.

This clonotype has more than one count but fewer than ten. This chain connects TRBV6-5 to TRBJ2-7; D remains unclear. The V end was cut by 8 bases, the J end by 1 base, with 15 bases between. The CDR3 covers 14 residues. Germline CDR1 and CDR2: MNHEY and SVGAGI. CDR3 DNA sequence: TGTGCCAGCTCACCAGGCCCAGTTTCCTACGAGCAGTACTTC. Protein product: CASSPGPVSYEQYF.

In its sample, this clonotype was seen a few times. This chain links TRBV19 with TRBJ1-1, with TRBD1 matching over 7 bases. Germline V gives CDR1 LNHDA, CDR2 SQIVND (reference sequence). Trimming cost V 4 bases and J 1 base; bases outside gene matches: 6. CDR3 size: 15 residues. As DNA, the CDR3 is TGTGCCAGTAGTAAAACGACAGGGCCGAACACTGAAGCTTTCTTT. Its protein is CASSKTTGPNTEAFF.

This clonotype was seen more than once but under ten times. The chain has TRBV20-1 and TRBJ1-5; 11 positions match TRBD1. The CDR3 length is 17 residues. J was trimmed by 4 bases and V by 1 base; bases with no gene match: 9. CDR1 and CDR2 (germline): DFQATT, SNEGSKA (reference sequence). CDR3 coding DNA: TGCAGTGCTAGAGGGGCGGGACAGGGGGTTGGTAATCAGCCCCAGCATTTT. Its translation is CSARGAGQGVGNQPQHF.

In its sample, this clonotype was seen many times. The chain couples TRBV19 to TRBJ1-2; D gene uncertain. The germline CDR1 and CDR2 sequences are LNHDA and SQIVND (reference sequence). The CDR3 consists of 12 residues. V shed 7 bases and J shed 2 bases, with 8 bases lying between them. This CDR3 is CASKTVNYGYTF. CDR3 bases: TGTGCCAGTAAAACGGTCAACTATGGCTACACCTTC.

This clonotype was counted at least ten times. This chain links TRBV12-3 or TRBV12-4 with TRBJ2-7; unclear D gene. The CDR3 runs 14 residues. V lost 4 bases and J 2 bases, leaving 12 bases between the germline ends. For the CDR3, the DNA is TGTGCCAGCAGTTCCCGGGTGGGGACCTACGAGCAGTACTTC. Translation: CASSSRVGTYEQYF.

This sequence joins TRBV24-1 and TRBJ2-2; the match to TRBD1 covers 7 bases. This CDR3 has 14 amino acids. The V and J ends lost 7 bases and 4 bases, in that order; junction bases with no gene match: 5. CDR1 and CDR2 (germline): KGHDR, SFDVKD. The CDR3 coding sequence is TGTGCCACCAGACCCACAGGGGTCACCGGGGAGCTGTTTTTT. Amino acids: CATRPTGVTGELFF.

Comments on this clonotype: Since a much larger clone is just one base distant, this may be a read error. This chain links TRBV12-3 or TRBV12-4 with TRBJ1-6; 7 nucleotides align to TRBD1. J was trimmed by 6 bases and V by 3 bases; bases with no gene match: 8. The CDR3 contains 16 residues. This CDR3 is CASSLVPGTANSPLHF. CDR3 nucleotide sequence: TGTGCCAGCAGTTTGGTACCCGGGACAGCTAATTCACCCCTCCACTTT.

This clonotype was observed once. The conserved phenylalanine or tryptophan normally closing the CDR3 is absent here, so this likely arose from a read error. The V gene is TRBV19, the J gene TRBJ1-2; the D is unclear. Germline assignment: CDR1 LNHDA and CDR2 SQIVND (reference sequence). Trimming took 6 bases from V and 4 from J, leaving 9 bases between them. The CDR3 covers 12 residues. The CDR3: CASSQIRYGYTS. The CDR3 DNA reads TGTGCCAGTAGCCAAATTCGCTATGGCTACACCTCC.

This clonotype appeared many times. The chain uses TRBV7-8 and TRBJ1-2; weak D call: TRBD1 (6 bases). In germline, CDR1 is SGHVS, CDR2 FQNEAQ. V lost 1 base, J lost 4 bases, and 10 bases lay in between. The CDR3 extends over 14 amino acids. CDR3 nucleotides: TGTGCCAGCAGCTTAGTTGGGGGCGCCTATGGCTACACCTTC. This gives the protein CASSLVGGAYGYTF.

This clonotype was observed a handful of times. J is TRBJ2-7 and V is TRBV7-2; weak D call: TRBD1 (5 bases). This CDR3 comprises 16 residues. CDR1 is SGHTA, CDR2 FQGNSA, per germline. V was shortened by 5 bases and J by 1 base, with 18 bases between the two germline ends. Here the CDR3 DNA reads TGTGCCAGCAGCCCACAAAGACAGTCGAGGTCCTACGAGCAGTACTTC. The encoded protein is CASSPQRQSRSYEQYF.

Comment on this clonotype: The germline gene is not matched at one end of the junction; a read error may be the cause. The chain recombines TRBV15 with TRBJ2-6, with D possibly called TRBD1 or TRBD2 (7 bases each). Germline values: CDR1 LNHNV, CDR2 YYDKDF (reference sequence). The CDR3 is 12 amino acids. The CDR3 is CATRGGGLTEAF. The CDR3 region has the DNA TGTGCCACCAGGGGAGGGGGCCTCACTGAAGCTTTC.

The J gene is TRBJ2-7, the V gene TRBV29-1, with TRBD2 matching 16 bases. This CDR3 contains 19 residues. Germline CDR1 is SQVTM and CDR2 is ANQGSEA. V lost 4 bases and J lost 4; bases outside the gene matches: 16. The CDR3 DNA reads as TGCAGCGTTGGGACAGGGGGACTAGCGGGAGGGCGACTTCGGTACGAGCAGTACTTC. Amino acid sequence: CSVGTGGLAGGRLRYEQYF.

This clonotype has ten or more counts. The V and J genes are TRBV10-3 and TRBJ2-5; D is possibly TRBD1 or TRBD2 (6 bases each). V lost 10 bases to trimming and J lost 0 bases, with 15 bases between them. Per the germline V gene, CDR1 is ENHRY and CDR2 is SYGVKD. This CDR3 comprises 14 residues. CDR3 bases: TGTGCCACCGCGGGACACACGTACCAAGAGACCCAGTACTTC. Protein product: CATAGHTYQETQYF.

This clonotype was seen a handful of times. The chain employs TRBV7-2 and TRBJ2-7, with D unresolved. V was pared by 0 bases and J by 4 bases, with 7 bases between. From germline, CDR1 is SGHTA and CDR2 FQGNSA. This CDR3 comprises 13 residues. For the CDR3, the DNA is TGTGCCAGCAGCTTAGCGCTGGGATACGAGCAGTACTTC. Amino acid sequence: CASSLALGYEQYF.

J is TRBJ2-7 and V is TRBV7-2; 9 bases are a match to TRBD1. Germline V gene data show CDR1 as SGHTA and CDR2 as FQGNSA. The CDR3 totals 12 residues. CDR3 amino acids: CASPPDPGQGNV. The CDR3 region has the DNA TGTGCCAGCCCACCCGACCCGGGACAGGGAAATGTC.

This clonotype was seen ten or more times. The chain has TRBV4-1 and TRBJ1-2; unclear D gene. The V gene lost 4 bases and the J gene lost 7 bases, with 19 bases spanning the gap. CDR3 length: 15 residues. Germline values: CDR1 MGHRA, CDR2 YSYEKL. The CDR3: CASSPEPVSTGGYTF. As DNA, the CDR3 is TGCGCCAGCAGCCCGGAACCAGTGAGTACGGGTGGCTACACCTTC.

This clonotype showed up just a few times. The chain has TRBV20-1 and TRBJ2-5; the match to TRBD2 covers 7 bases. Germline CDR1 DFQATT, CDR2 SNEGSKA (reference sequence). This CDR3 has 15 residues. V lost 4 bases and J lost 5; bases outside the gene matches: 13. The CDR3 region has the DNA TGCAGTGCTACCGGGACTAACGGGGCGGGCGAGACCCAGTACTTC. Amino acids: CSATGTNGAGETQYF.

The chain recombines TRBV20-1 with TRBJ2-1, with D perhaps assigned TRBD1 or TRBD2 (6 bases each). V dropped 3 bases and J dropped 9 bases, with 12 bases sitting between them. Germline V gives CDR1 DFQATT, CDR2 SNEGSKA (reference sequence). The CDR3 is 12 residues long. CDR3 residues: CSAREGVVEQFF. The CDR3 coding sequence is TGCAGTGCTAGGGAGGGGGTCGTTGAGCAGTTCTTC.

For this clonotype: A single base separates this from a much larger clone, so it may be a read error. This CDR3 reads CATSREGGSYGYTF. CDR3 coding DNA: TGTGCCACCAGCAGAGAAGGGGGAAGCTATGGCTACACCTTC. V usage is TRBV15 and J usage is TRBJ1-2; a possible D gene is TRBD1 (6 bases). CDR1 is LNHNV and CDR2 is YYDKDF in the germline V gene (reference sequence). Trimming took 0 bases from V and 4 from J, leaving 9 bases between them. CDR3 size: 14 residues.

This clonotype was seen repeatedly, ten times or more. The rearrangement uses TRBV12-3 or TRBV12-4 and TRBJ2-5; D tentatively fits TRBD1 or TRBD2 (5 bases each). The CDR3 is made up of 13 amino acids. The V gene lost 1 base and the J gene lost 9 bases, with 12 bases spanning the gap. The chain's CDR3 is CASSLEGFGAQYF. The CDR3 DNA reads TGTGCCAGCAGTTTAGAGGGGTTCGGGGCCCAGTACTTC.

The rearrangement uses TRBV19 and TRBJ1-1; no firm D call. Germline V gene data show CDR1 as LNHDA and CDR2 as SQIVND (reference sequence). V was pared by 5 bases and J by 0 bases, with 7 bases between. This CDR3 has 13 residues. CDR3 sequence: CASSWALNTEAFF. The DNA for the CDR3 is TGTGCCAGTAGTTGGGCGTTGAACACTGAAGCTTTCTTT.

This clonotype was seen repeatedly, ten times or more. The rearrangement links TRBV6-6 to TRBJ1-4; D is unclear. The V gene lost 2 bases and the J gene lost 5 bases, with 6 bases spanning the gap. Per the germline V gene, CDR1 is MNHNY and CDR2 is SVGAGI (reference sequence). This CDR3 is built from 13 residues. CDR3 sequence (DNA): TGTGCCAGCAGTTACCGAGAGAATGAAAAACTGTTTTTT. Protein: CASSYRENEKLFF.

The chain carries TRBV29-1 and TRBJ1-6; D gene unclear. Trimming pared 8 bases from V and 0 bases from J, leaving 14 bases between. This CDR3 has 15 residues. The germline V gene has CDR1 SQVTM and CDR2 ANQGSEA. The CDR3 nucleotides are TGCAGCTTGTCTTCCGCGTTCTCCTATAATTCACCCCTCCACTTT. Protein: CSLSSAFSYNSPLHF. Variable domain in full (rest from reference TRBV29-1 and TRBJ1-6): SAVISQKPSRDICQRGTSLTIQCQVDSQVTMMFWYRQQPGQSLTLIATANQGSEATYESGFVIDKFPISRPNLTFSTLTVSNMSPEDSSIYLCSLSSAFSYNSPLHFGNGTRLTVT.

The V gene is TRBV7-9, the J gene TRBJ1-1, with D unresolved. This CDR3 spans 14 amino acids. Germline CDR1 is SEHNR and CDR2 is FQNEAQ (reference sequence). Between the trimmed V and J ends, which lost 1 base and 6 bases, there was a span of 12 bases. The CDR3 nucleotides are TGTGCCAGCAGCTTAGAACCGACGGGGTCTGAAGCTTTCTTT. The encoded protein is CASSLEPTGSEAFF.

This clonotype was detected ten times or more. CDR3: CSARGLKETQYF. The CDR3 nucleotides are TGCAGTGCCCGGGGGCTTAAAGAGACCCAGTACTTC. The rearrangement links TRBV20-1 to TRBJ2-5; D tentatively reads TRBD1 or TRBD2 (6 bases each). The CDR3 has 12 amino acids. V was pared by 6 bases and J by 3 bases, with 11 bases between. Germline CDR1 reads DFQATT; CDR2 reads SNEGSKA (reference sequence).